The rows below give T cell receptor beta chains drawn from one sample of a study of cytomegalovirus exposure and HLA in healthy donors. TCRdb's copy holds only in-frame clones and misses some; the assay was immunoSEQ multiplex PCR. The sample yields some 90,000 clones, roughly four fifths seen once. The sequenced material came from PBMCs. The receptor source for this set is a human donor in good health. CDR3s leave out the opening cysteine and the closing phenylalanine or tryptophan. D genes are given only for firm matches.

v_call: TRBV5-8; d_call: -; j_call: TRBJ1-3; cdr3_aa: ASSSGQFSGNTIY
v_call: TRBV19; d_call: -; j_call: TRBJ2-1; cdr3_aa: ASSIDGAGRRGDQGQF
v_call: TRBV7-2; d_call: -; j_call: TRBJ2-1; cdr3_aa: ASTPWRDSYNEQF
v_call: TRBV28; d_call: -; j_call: TRBJ2-7; cdr3_aa: ASTAGGSYEQY
v_call: TRBV7-9; d_call: TRBD1; j_call: TRBJ1-4; cdr3_aa: ASSSRDRGSSKLF
v_call: TRBV7-8; d_call: -; j_call: TRBJ2-7; cdr3_aa: ASSPSQVPSYEQY
v_call: TRBV7-8; d_call: TRBD2; j_call: TRBJ2-3; cdr3_aa: ASSLDRARTSGRGSDTQY
v_call: TRBV27; d_call: TRBD2; j_call: TRBJ2-3; cdr3_aa: ASSSLTSGRATDTQY
v_call: TRBV4-1; d_call: TRBD1; j_call: TRBJ1-2; cdr3_aa: ASSPPGQGLGGYT
v_call: TRBV19; d_call: TRBD1; j_call: TRBJ2-3; cdr3_aa: ASSIAGTGPSTDTQY
v_call: TRBV6-5; d_call: TRBD1; j_call: TRBJ1-1; cdr3_aa: ASIRQGLHTEAF
v_call: TRBV9; d_call: TRBD2; j_call: TRBJ2-1; cdr3_aa: ASSVPLAGDGPRGSYNEQF
v_call: TRBV7-2; d_call: -; j_call: TRBJ1-1; cdr3_aa: ASSLVPGVNTEAF
v_call: TRBV7-2; d_call: -; j_call: TRBJ2-3; cdr3_aa: ASSLAAADTQY
v_call: TRBV19; d_call: TRBD1; j_call: TRBJ2-6; cdr3_aa: ASSRQGYGANVLT
v_call: TRBV27; d_call: TRBD2; j_call: TRBJ2-7; cdr3_aa: ASSPRLAGDEQY
v_call: TRBV5-8; d_call: -; j_call: TRBJ2-7; cdr3_aa: ASSLSREYEQY
v_call: TRBV28; d_call: -; j_call: TRBJ1-5; cdr3_aa: ASRKDRNNQPQH
v_call: TRBV2; d_call: -; j_call: TRBJ2-3; cdr3_aa: ASSWDSVRTDTQY
v_call: TRBV7-6; d_call: TRBD1; j_call: TRBJ1-5; cdr3_aa: ASSRQGRNQPQH
v_call: TRBV4-1; d_call: -; j_call: TRBJ1-6; cdr3_aa: ASSQFYGSYNSPLH
v_call: TRBV9; d_call: TRBD1; j_call: TRBJ2-1; cdr3_aa: ASSLGDREYNEQF
v_call: TRBV4-3; d_call: -; j_call: TRBJ1-1; cdr3_aa: ASSQGRPGNTEAF
v_call: TRBV21-1; d_call: -; j_call: TRBJ2-5; cdr3_aa: ASSKGGRSETQY
v_call: TRBV2; d_call: TRBD2; j_call: TRBJ2-7; cdr3_aa: ASEGLAGVEDEQY
v_call: TRBV6-1; d_call: TRBD1; j_call: TRBJ2-5; cdr3_aa: ASSETDRGLVETQY
v_call: TRBV2; d_call: -; j_call: TRBJ2-2; cdr3_aa: ATARTVIANTGELF
v_call: TRBV15; d_call: TRBD1; j_call: TRBJ1-5; cdr3_aa: ATSRGRQGHLGNQPQH
v_call: TRBV7-8; d_call: -; j_call: -; cdr3_aa: ASSRSGYEQY
v_call: TRBV27; d_call: TRBD1; j_call: TRBJ1-4; cdr3_aa: ASSFRDRYNEKLF
v_call: TRBV30; d_call: -; j_call: TRBJ2-7; cdr3_aa: AWKEGISYEQY
v_call: TRBV4-2; d_call: TRBD1; j_call: TRBJ1-1; cdr3_aa: ASSQDLDRRPKTEAF
v_call: TRBV28; d_call: -; j_call: TRBJ1-2; cdr3_aa: ASGMLRRTEAYGYT
v_call: TRBV6-1; d_call: -; j_call: TRBJ2-7; cdr3_aa: ASTETVGGSYEQY
v_call: TRBV7-2; d_call: TRBD1; j_call: TRBJ2-1; cdr3_aa: ASSTTGGDVNEQF
v_call: TRBV4-1; d_call: -; j_call: TRBJ2-7; cdr3_aa: ASSQEGRPPYEQY
v_call: TRBV27; d_call: TRBD2; j_call: TRBJ2-5; cdr3_aa: ASRHGTSGLRGETQY
v_call: TRBV7-9; d_call: -; j_call: TRBJ2-7; cdr3_aa: ASSLTAELPQH
v_call: TRBV21-1; d_call: -; j_call: TRBJ1-5; cdr3_aa: ASSPETSGQPQH
v_call: TRBV7-9; d_call: -; j_call: TRBJ2-3; cdr3_aa: ASSLLGLGDTQY
v_call: TRBV5-6; d_call: TRBD2; j_call: TRBJ2-5; cdr3_aa: ASSLFLAGGETQY
v_call: TRBV29-1; d_call: TRBD1; j_call: TRBJ2-2; cdr3_aa: SVEDNDGQGVPGELF
v_call: TRBV7-9; d_call: TRBD2; j_call: TRBJ2-1; cdr3_aa: ASSLNSGRYNEQF
v_call: TRBV5-6; d_call: TRBD1; j_call: TRBJ2-1; cdr3_aa: ASSPGGFYNEQF
v_call: TRBV7-3; d_call: TRBD2; j_call: TRBJ2-7; cdr3_aa: ASSLTPSGSGSYEQY
v_call: TRBV4-2; d_call: -; j_call: TRBJ2-3; cdr3_aa: ASSVDSADTQY
v_call: TRBV19; d_call: TRBD1; j_call: TRBJ2-2; cdr3_aa: ASSILGDRVFSGELF
v_call: TRBV9; d_call: TRBD2; j_call: TRBJ2-5; cdr3_aa: ASSVSAGGQETQY
v_call: TRBV18; d_call: TRBD2; j_call: TRBJ2-5; cdr3_aa: ASSPPGVTSGGERRETQY
v_call: TRBV14; d_call: TRBD2; j_call: TRBJ2-7; cdr3_aa: ASSRRSSIAGGLSYEQY
v_call: TRBV7-2; d_call: TRBD2; j_call: TRBJ2-1; cdr3_aa: ASSPTSGRLNNEQF
v_call: TRBV12-5; d_call: -; j_call: TRBJ2-1; cdr3_aa: ASGLANELPRVSYNEQF
v_call: TRBV30; d_call: -; j_call: TRBJ2-3; cdr3_aa: AWSPGSDTQY
v_call: TRBV28; d_call: -; j_call: TRBJ2-7; cdr3_aa: ASRPPIPYEQY
v_call: TRBV28; d_call: -; j_call: TRBJ1-5; cdr3_aa: ASGGHSNQPQH